The clone carrying this TCR beta chain has more than one count but fewer than ten. Its antigen is unknown. The CDR3 is made up of 12 amino acids. The V end was cut by 2 bases, the J end by 1 base, with 5 bases between. Germline V CDR1 and CDR2: GTSNPN, SVGIG (reference sequence). Using its own MiXCR run on the 5' RACE reads, TCRdb lists one record per CDR3 protein. The data hold 9,500 to 12,000 distinct CDR3 sequences, with approximately 8% observed a single time. This entry belongs to a study of spatial heterogeneity in lung cancer. Study in general: In the raw reads, each unique TCR and UMI combination was present more than ten times on average. Findings and limits, study-wide: Tracking of tumor mutation counts was seen in expanded intratumoral alpha and beta TCR counts.

Regarding time point: sample taken at primary tumor resection. Material: lung tumor tissue, obtained at surgery. The receptor comes from a female donor with early-stage non-small cell lung cancer. The V gene is TRBV30, the J gene TRBJ2-5; D remains unclear. The CDR3 bases are TGTGCCTGGAGTCCCCTCCAAGAGACCCAGTACTTC. Protein product: CAWSPLQETQYF.